The 9 T cell receptor beta chains below all came from one sample that was sequenced in a study of T cell repertoires in cytomegalovirus infection. TCRdb called the reads again in MiXCR, with one record for every CDR3 protein. The sample holds about 530,000 distinct CDR3 sequences, around 27% seen once. Sequenced: PBMCs. Source of these receptors: a human donor in good health (CMV status not recorded). Some clones in this sample may be carry-over from other donors' samples.

This clonotype was seen ten or more times. J is TRBJ2-7 and V is TRBV7-9; 7 nucleotides match TRBD1. The V gene end was trimmed by 3 bases and the J gene end by 6 bases; junction bases not matched to a gene: 5. The length of the CDR3 is 13 residues. Germline CDR1 reads SEHNR; CDR2 reads FQNEAQ (reference sequence). In DNA form, the CDR3 reads TGTGCCAGCAGCTTGAGACAGGGTGGCGAGCAGTACGTC. This gives the protein CASSLRQGGEQYV.

The V gene is TRBV7-4, the J gene TRBJ2-2; TRBD1 might be the D (6 bases). V was clipped by 3 bases and J by 1 base, with 15 bases between them. The CDR3 sequence is 17 residues long. Germline V gene data show CDR1 as SGHVT and CDR2 as SQSDAQ. CDR3 nucleotides: TGTGCCAGCAGCTTTCGAAAACCGGGACAGAACACCGGGGAGCTGTTTTTT. Protein product: CASSFRKPGQNTGELFF.

This clonotype came up many times. The chain links TRBV7-2 to TRBJ2-7; D is unclear. V was pared by 2 bases and J by 7 bases, with 12 bases between. The germline gives CDR1 SGHTA, CDR2 FQGNSA. The CDR3 sequence is 13 residues long. The CDR3 DNA sequence: TGTGCCAGCAGCTTACAAGGTCGGCTTGAGCAGTACTTC. It codes for CASSLQGRLEQYF.

This clonotype occurred a few times. The rearrangement links TRBV12-5 to TRBJ1-5; 10 bases match TRBD1. With V trimmed by 4 bases and J by 7 bases, 16 bases remained unmatched. Germline V gene sequence: CDR1 LGHNT, CDR2 FRNRAP. CDR3 length: 18 amino acids. The CDR3 DNA sequence: TGTGCTAGTGGTTCGACCGGGACAGGGGTTATTGGAAGACAGCCCCAGCATTTT. It codes for CASGSTGTGVIGRQPQHF.

This clonotype showed up just a few times. The rearrangement uses TRBV11-2 and TRBJ1-1, with D tentatively TRBD1 (5 bases). The CDR3 spans 14 residues. Germline V gene lookup returns CDR1 SGHAT and CDR2 FQNNGV. V lost 5 bases to trimming and J lost 1 base, with 11 bases between them. The chain's CDR3 is CASSPGGKNTEAFF. DNA of the CDR3: TGTGCCAGCAGCCCTGGGGGGAAGAACACTGAAGCTTTCTTT.

J is TRBJ2-3 and V is TRBV15, with D unresolved. The CDR3 consists of 14 residues. CDR1 is LNHNV and CDR2 is YYDKDF in the germline V gene (reference sequence). V lost 6 bases and J 1 base, leaving 11 bases between the germline ends. CDR3 sequence (DNA): TGTGCCACCAGTGAAGCGCGAGGCACAGATACGCAGTATTTT. Residues: CATSEARGTDTQYF.

The chain recombines TRBV18 with TRBJ2-5; D remains unclear. The CDR3 totals 13 residues. CDR1 is KGHSH and CDR2 is LQKENI in the germline V gene. Trimming removed 0 bases from V and 5 bases from J, with 7 bases in between. The CDR3 loop reads CASSPPSDETQYF. The CDR3 DNA reads TGTGCCAGCTCACCACCGTCGGATGAGACCCAGTACTTC.

This clonotype was counted at least ten times. The rearrangement joins TRBV7-2 to TRBJ2-1; 12 bases are shared with TRBD1. The germline V gene has CDR1 SGHTA and CDR2 FQGNSA. The length of the CDR3 is 14 residues. V dropped 5 bases and J dropped 6; count of bases not matched to a gene: 2. CDR3 sequence: CASSRGQGANEQFF. The CDR3 DNA reads as TGTGCCAGCAGCCGGGGACAGGGGGCCAATGAGCAGTTCTTC.

This clonotype was observed many times. The gene calls are TRBV7-2 and TRBJ2-7; D gene ambiguous. This CDR3 contains 9 residues. Germline V gene data show CDR1 as SGHTA and CDR2 as FQGNSA. Between the trimmed V and J ends, which lost 3 bases and 9 bases, there was a span of 3 bases. As DNA, the CDR3 is TGTGCCAGCAGCTTTGGGCAGTACTTC. Translated: CASSFGQYF.